This T cell receptor beta chain was retrieved from a study of cytomegalovirus exposure and HLA in healthy donors. As for this clone: Antigen specificity is unknown.

Whole-study results and caveats: Immune exposure was documented only through CMV serostatus. Several of the most significant clusters were apparently associated with common viral pathogens in a later analysis. Among the CMV-associated chains, three were confirmed in vitro as specific for CMV antigens.

PCR amplification relied on 60 Vbeta primers (plus 13 Jbeta primers). Method: immunoSEQ multiplex PCR; TCRdb's copy keeps in-frame clones and lacks some. The sample includes about 95,000 clones, 80% to 90% of them seen just once. The CDR3 is 17 amino acids. J gave up 4 bases and V 2 bases, and 8 bases lay outside the gene matches. CDR1 MNHNS and CDR2 SASEGT come from the germline V gene. The source is a man between 25 and 39 years old in good health and CMV-seropositive. Sequences were obtained from PBMCs. The gene calls are TRBV6-1 and TRBJ2-1; TRBD2 matches 10 bases. Here the CDR3 DNA reads TGTGCCAGCAGTGAACCGCGACTAGCGGGCAGATACAATGAGCAGTTCTTC. Its translation is CASSEPRLAGRYNEQFF.